This T cell receptor beta chain comes out of a study of patients with pleural tuberculosis. CDR1 is DFQATT and CDR2 is SNEGSKA in the germline V gene (reference sequence). The junction had 9 bases not matched to a gene; V was cut back by 4 bases and J by 4 bases. This CDR3 has 15 amino acids. This clonotype was detected many times. Each CDR3 protein gets one entry after TCRdb re-called the reads with MiXCR. The data hold about 29,000 distinct CDR3 sequences, with about 20% observed a single time. The TCR sequence derives from a human donor with pleural tuberculosis. The chain has TRBV20-1 and TRBJ2-1; 8 nucleotides align to TRBD2. Material: peripheral blood. The DNA of the CDR3 is TGCAGTGCTACCACTACTAGCGGCAATTACAATGAGCAGTTCTTC. Its translation is CSATTTSGNYNEQFF.